This section outlines one TCR beta chain sequence together with its context. Using immunoSEQ multiplex PCR, the repertoire was profiled, and TCRdb retains in-frame clones only, with some absent. The sample holds a few hundred thousand clones, 80% to 95% seen once. The data originate from a study of blood T cell repertoires in COVID-19. The germline V gene encodes CDR1 WSHSY and CDR2 SAAADI. Between the trimmed V and J ends, which lost 4 bases and 7 bases, there was a span of 11 bases. The CDR3 is made up of 14 amino acids. Sequencing was done on a sample of PBMCs or T cells enriched from blood (not recorded which). This TCR was recovered from a woman between 40 and 50 years old who had been exposed to COVID-19. J is TRBJ1-6 and V is TRBV10-2; weak D call: TRBD1 (5 bases). The CDR3 DNA is TGCGCCAGCAGTGCTCGGGGGATCAATTCACCCCTCCACTTT. Translated: CASSARGINSPLHF.